The present T cell receptor (beta chain) was sequenced within a study of beta chain features in type 1 diabetes. Study-level points and caveats: Individuals with type 1 diabetes displayed fewer insertions and more deletions at VDJ junctions. For Type 1 diabetes patients, all four CD4+ subsets carried TCRB CDR3s that were moderately but significantly shorter.

The CDR3 is made up of 16 amino acids. V lost 1 base and J lost 0; bases outside the gene matches: 6. CDR1 is MGHDK, CDR2 SYGVNS, per germline. A remark on this clone: Its matching antigen is unknown.

Reverse transcription of all isolated RNA meant that expressed TCRB transcripts were sequenced. Data came from immunoSEQ multiplex PCR; TCRdb stores just in-frame clones and leaves some out. Of 130,000 to 150,000 clones listed, roughly an eighth were seen once; the top ten hold under 1.5%. What was sequenced was central memory CD4+ T cells from blood. This TCR was recovered from a man aged 18 to 29 with type 1 diabetes. This sequence joins TRBV25-1 and TRBJ2-7, with 7 nucleotides matching TRBD2. The CDR3 DNA reads as TGTGCCAGCAGTGAATTGGGGCTAGCGGACTCCTACGAGCAGTACTTC. It specifies CASSELGLADSYEQYF.